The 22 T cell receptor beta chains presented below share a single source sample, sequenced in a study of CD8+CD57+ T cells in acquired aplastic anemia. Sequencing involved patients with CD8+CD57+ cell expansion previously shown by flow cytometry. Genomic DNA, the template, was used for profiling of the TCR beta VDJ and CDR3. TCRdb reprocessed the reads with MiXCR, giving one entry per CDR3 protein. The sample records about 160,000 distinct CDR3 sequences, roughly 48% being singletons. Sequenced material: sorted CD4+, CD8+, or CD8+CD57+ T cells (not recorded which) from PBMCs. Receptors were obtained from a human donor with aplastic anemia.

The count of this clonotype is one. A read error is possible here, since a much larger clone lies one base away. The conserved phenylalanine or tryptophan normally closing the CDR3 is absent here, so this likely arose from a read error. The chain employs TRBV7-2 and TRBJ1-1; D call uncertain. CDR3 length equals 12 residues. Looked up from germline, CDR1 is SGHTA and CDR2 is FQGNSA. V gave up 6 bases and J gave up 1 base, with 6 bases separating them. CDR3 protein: CASSWRNTEAFS. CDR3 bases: TGTGCCAGCAGTTGGCGGAACACTGAAGCTTTCTCT.

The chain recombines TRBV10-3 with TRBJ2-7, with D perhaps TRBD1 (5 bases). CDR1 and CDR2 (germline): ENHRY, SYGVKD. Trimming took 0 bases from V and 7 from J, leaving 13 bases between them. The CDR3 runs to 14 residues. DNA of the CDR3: TGTGCCATCAGTGAGTCGCGTGTCAGGGAAGAGCAGTACTTC. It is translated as CAISESRVREEQYF.

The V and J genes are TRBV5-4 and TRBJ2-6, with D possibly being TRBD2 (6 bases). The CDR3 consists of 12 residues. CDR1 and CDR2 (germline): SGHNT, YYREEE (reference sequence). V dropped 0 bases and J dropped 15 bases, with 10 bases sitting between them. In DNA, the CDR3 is TGTGCCAGCAGCTTGGGACTCGGGGGCCTGACTTTC. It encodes CASSLGLGGLTF. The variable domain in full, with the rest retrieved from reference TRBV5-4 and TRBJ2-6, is ETGVTQSPTHLIKTRGQQVTLRCSSQSGHNTVSWYQQALGQGPQFIFQYYREEENGRGNFPPRFSGLQFPNYSSELNVNALELDDSALYLCASSLGLGGLTFGAGSRLTVL.

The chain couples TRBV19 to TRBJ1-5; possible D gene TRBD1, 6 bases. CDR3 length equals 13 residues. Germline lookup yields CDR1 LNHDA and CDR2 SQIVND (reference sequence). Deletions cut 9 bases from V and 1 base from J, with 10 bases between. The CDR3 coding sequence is TGTGCCAGCGTTGGACAGAGCAATCAGCCCCAGCATTTT. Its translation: CASVGQSNQPQHF.

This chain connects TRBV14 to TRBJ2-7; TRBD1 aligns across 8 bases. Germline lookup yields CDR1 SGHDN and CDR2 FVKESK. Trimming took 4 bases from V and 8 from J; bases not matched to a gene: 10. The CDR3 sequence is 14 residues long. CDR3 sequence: CASSRAGGGNQQYF. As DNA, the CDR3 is TGTGCCAGCAGCCGGGCAGGGGGCGGTAATCAGCAGTACTTC.

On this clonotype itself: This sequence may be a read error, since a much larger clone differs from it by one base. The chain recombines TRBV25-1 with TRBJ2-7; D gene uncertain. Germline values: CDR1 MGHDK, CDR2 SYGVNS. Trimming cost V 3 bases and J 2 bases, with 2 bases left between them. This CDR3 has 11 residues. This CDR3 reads CASSDPYEQYF. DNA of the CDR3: TGTGCCAGCAGTGATCCCTACGAGCAGTACTTC.

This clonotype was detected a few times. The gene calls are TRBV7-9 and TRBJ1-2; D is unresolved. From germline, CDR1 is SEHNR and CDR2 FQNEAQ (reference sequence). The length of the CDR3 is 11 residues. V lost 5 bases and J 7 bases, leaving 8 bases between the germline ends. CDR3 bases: TGTGCCAGCAGCCTAACAACTGGCTACACCTTC. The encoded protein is CASSLTTGYTF.

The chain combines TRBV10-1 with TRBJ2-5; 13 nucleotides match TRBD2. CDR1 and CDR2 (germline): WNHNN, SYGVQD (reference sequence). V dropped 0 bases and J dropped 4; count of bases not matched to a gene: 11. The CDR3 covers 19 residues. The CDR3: CASSESYREGLAGRETQYF. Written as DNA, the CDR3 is TGCGCCAGCAGTGAGTCGTACAGGGAGGGACTAGCGGGGCGAGAGACCCAGTACTTC.

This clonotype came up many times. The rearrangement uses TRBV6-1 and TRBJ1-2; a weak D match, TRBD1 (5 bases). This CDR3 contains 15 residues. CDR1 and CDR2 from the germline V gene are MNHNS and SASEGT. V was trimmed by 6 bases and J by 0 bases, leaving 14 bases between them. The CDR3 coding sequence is TGTGCCAGCAGCGAGGGGACGGTTACTAACTATGGCTACACCTTC. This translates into CASSEGTVTNYGYTF.

DNA for the CDR3: TGTGCCAGCTCACCGGATCGACAGGGTTATCAGCCCCAGCATTTT. It codes for CASSPDRQGYQPQHF. The chain couples TRBV18 to TRBJ1-5; 7 nucleotides agree with TRBD1. CDR1 is KGHSH and CDR2 is LQKENI in the germline V gene. The junction had 7 bases not matched to a gene; V was cut back by 3 bases and J by 5 bases. The CDR3 totals 15 residues.

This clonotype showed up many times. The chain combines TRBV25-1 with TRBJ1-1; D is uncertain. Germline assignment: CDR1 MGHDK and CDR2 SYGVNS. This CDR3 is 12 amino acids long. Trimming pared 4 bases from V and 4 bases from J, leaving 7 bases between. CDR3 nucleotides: TGTGCCAGCAGTGCTTTAAGCACTGAAGCTTTCTTT. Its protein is CASSALSTEAFF.

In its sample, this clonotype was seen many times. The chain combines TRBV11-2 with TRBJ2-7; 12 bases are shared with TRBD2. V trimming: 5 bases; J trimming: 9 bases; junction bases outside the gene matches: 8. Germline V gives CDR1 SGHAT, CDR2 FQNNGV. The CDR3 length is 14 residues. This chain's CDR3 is CASSRGLAGSRQYF. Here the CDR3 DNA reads TGTGCCAGCAGCCGCGGACTAGCGGGATCCAGGCAGTACTTC. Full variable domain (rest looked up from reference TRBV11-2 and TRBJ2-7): EAGVAQSPRYKIIEKRQSVAFWCNPISGHATLYWYQQILGQGPKLLIQFQNNGVVDDSQLPKDRFSAERLKGVDSTLKIQPAKLEDSAVYLCASSRGLAGSRQYFGPGTRLTVT.

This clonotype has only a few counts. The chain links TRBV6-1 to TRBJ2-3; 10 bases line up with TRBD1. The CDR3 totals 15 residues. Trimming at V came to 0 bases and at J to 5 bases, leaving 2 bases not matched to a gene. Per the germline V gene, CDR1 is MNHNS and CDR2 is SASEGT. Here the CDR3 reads CASSEAGTGVDTQYF. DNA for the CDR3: TGTGCCAGCAGTGAAGCTGGGACAGGGGTAGATACGCAGTATTTT.

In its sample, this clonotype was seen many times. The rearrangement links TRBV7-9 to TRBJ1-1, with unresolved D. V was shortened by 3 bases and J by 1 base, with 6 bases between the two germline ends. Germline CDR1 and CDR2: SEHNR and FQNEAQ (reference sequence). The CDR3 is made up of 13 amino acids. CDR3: CASSFIANTEAFF. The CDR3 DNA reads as TGTGCCAGCAGCTTTATTGCGAACACTGAAGCTTTCTTT.

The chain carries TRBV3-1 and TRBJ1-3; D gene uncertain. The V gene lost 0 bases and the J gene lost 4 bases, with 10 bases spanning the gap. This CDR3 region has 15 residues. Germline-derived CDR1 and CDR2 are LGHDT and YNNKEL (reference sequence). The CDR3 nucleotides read TGTGCCAGCAGCCAAGATCGAGGGTACGGAAACACCATATATTTT. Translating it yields CASSQDRGYGNTIYF. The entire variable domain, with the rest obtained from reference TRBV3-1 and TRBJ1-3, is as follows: DTAVSQTPKYLVTQMGNDKSIKCEQNLGHDTMYWYKQDSKKFLKIMFSYNNKELIINETVPNRFSPKSPDKAHLNLHINSLELGDSAVYFCASSQDRGYGNTIYFGEGSWLTVV.

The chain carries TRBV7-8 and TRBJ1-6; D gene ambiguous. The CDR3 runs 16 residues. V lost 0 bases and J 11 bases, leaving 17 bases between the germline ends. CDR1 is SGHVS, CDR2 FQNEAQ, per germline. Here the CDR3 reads CASSLAPRGMRPPLHF. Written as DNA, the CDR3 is TGTGCCAGCAGCTTAGCCCCGAGAGGGATGAGACCACCCCTCCACTTT.

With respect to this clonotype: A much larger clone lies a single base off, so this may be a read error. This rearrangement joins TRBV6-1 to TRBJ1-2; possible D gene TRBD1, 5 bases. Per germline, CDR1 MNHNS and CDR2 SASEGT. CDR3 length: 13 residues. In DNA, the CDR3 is TGTGCCAGCAGTCGAGACAGTAACCATGGCTACACCTTC. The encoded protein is CASSRDSNHGYTF.

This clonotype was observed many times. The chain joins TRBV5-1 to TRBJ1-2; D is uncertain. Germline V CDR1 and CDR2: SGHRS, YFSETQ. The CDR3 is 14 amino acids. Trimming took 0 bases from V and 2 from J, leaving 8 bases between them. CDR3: CASSLEAGNYGYTF. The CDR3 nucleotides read TGCGCCAGCAGCTTGGAAGCGGGGAACTATGGCTACACCTTC.

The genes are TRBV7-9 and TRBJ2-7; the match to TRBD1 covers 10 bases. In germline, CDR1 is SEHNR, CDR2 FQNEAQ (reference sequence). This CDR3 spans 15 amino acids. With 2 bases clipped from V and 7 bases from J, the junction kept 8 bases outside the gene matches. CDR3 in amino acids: CASSLMGQGQGEQYF. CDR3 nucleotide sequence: TGTGCCAGCAGCTTAATGGGACAGGGGCAGGGGGAGCAGTACTTC.

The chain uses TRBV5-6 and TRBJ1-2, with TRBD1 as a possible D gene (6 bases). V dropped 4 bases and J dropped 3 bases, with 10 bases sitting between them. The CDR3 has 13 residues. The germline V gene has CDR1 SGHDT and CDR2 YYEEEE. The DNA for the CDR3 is TGTGCCAGCAGCGCAGCAGGGGACTATGGCTACACCTTC. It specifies CASSAAGDYGYTF.

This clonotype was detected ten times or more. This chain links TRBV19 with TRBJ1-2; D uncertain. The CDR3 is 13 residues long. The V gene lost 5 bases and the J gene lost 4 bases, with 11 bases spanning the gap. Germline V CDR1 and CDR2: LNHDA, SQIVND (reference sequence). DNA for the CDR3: TGTGCCAGTAGTTTGGACGGTTCCTATGGCTACACCTTC. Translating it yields CASSLDGSYGYTF.

CDR3 region: CSAPPSGTYEQYF. CDR3 nucleotides: TGCAGTGCCCCTCCTAGCGGCACCTACGAGCAGTACTTC. The chain recombines TRBV20-1 with TRBJ2-7; 7 bases map to TRBD2. CDR3 length: 13 residues. V lost 6 bases and J lost 2; bases outside the gene matches: 7. Germline loops: CDR1 DFQATT, CDR2 SNEGSKA (reference sequence).